This T cell receptor (beta chain) is from a study of T cell repertoires in cytomegalovirus infection. The wider study: Recently identified HLA-C-restricted CMV epitopes were used, and well-studied HLA-B-restricted CMV epitopes were used as well. Both a matching HLA type and CMV infection were indicated by public TCR beta signatures.

TCRdb recomputed calls from the reads with MiXCR, one row per CDR3 protein. The repertoire holds a few hundred thousand distinct CDR3 sequences, with roughly 42% as singletons. Trimming at V came to 3 bases and at J to 3 bases, leaving 5 bases not matched to a gene. From germline, CDR1 is MGHRA and CDR2 YSYEKL. The CDR3 contains 16 residues. Overall study results and limits: Ex vivo responses were dominated by HLA-C-restricted CMV-specific TCR beta clonotypes. Summed frequency of shared TCR beta families picked out CMV carriers who also had the relevant HLA.

This clonotype has just one count. Its target is not known. The source is a human donor in good health (CMV status not recorded). Some clones in this sample may be carry-over from other donors' samples. The V gene is TRBV4-1, the J gene TRBJ2-1, with TRBD2 identical over 10 bases. The sequencing here drew on cultured PBMCs, taken from culture after CMV antigen stimulation. Written as DNA, the CDR3 is TGCGCCAGCAGCCAGGCCCTAGCGGGAGACTACAATGAGCAGTTCTTC. Amino acid sequence: CASSQALAGDYNEQFF.